One and the same sample provided the 30 T cell receptor beta chains below, sequenced in a study of beta chain features in type 1 diabetes. The study, taken as a whole, reports: Among all four CD4+ subsets, Type 1 diabetes patients had TCRB CDR3s that were moderately but significantly shorter.

Sequenced material consisted of expressed TCRB transcripts (all of the isolated RNA was reverse transcribed). TCRdb's table, derived via immunoSEQ multiplex PCR, lists solely in-frame clones and lacks some. Altogether about 360,000 clones are present, 10% to 15% being singletons, with the ten largest covering 0.0095% to 0.013%. Their specific antigens are unknown. The specimen sequenced was naive CD4+ T cells from blood. These TCRs come from a woman younger than 35 with type 1 diabetes.

This clone was seen a handful of times. The J gene is TRBJ2-7, the V gene TRBV18; 8 nucleotides line up with TRBD2. The CDR3 runs 12 residues. Per the germline V gene, CDR1 is KGHSH and CDR2 is LQKENI. V lost 6 bases, J lost 6 bases, and 4 bases stayed unmatched. CDR3 coding DNA: TGTGCCAGCTCCCCCGGGGGGGGCGAGCAGTACTTC. Amino acid sequence: CASSPGGGEQYF.

This clone turned up a few times. The CDR3 region has the DNA TGTGCCAGCAGTGAGCTTAGTGAGCAGTTCTTC. Translation: CASSELSEQFF. The chain couples TRBV2 to TRBJ2-1; D not certain. The CDR3 extends over 11 amino acids. Trimming pared 3 bases from V and 9 bases from J, leaving 6 bases between. Germline CDR1 and CDR2: SNHLY and FYNNEI.

On this clone: Different DNA sequences within this sample yield the same CDR3. This chain joins TRBV28 and TRBJ1-2; 11 nucleotides align to TRBD1. CDR1 is MDHEN, CDR2 SYDVKM, per germline. V lost 4 bases, J lost 5 bases, and 3 bases stayed unmatched. The CDR3 is made up of 14 amino acids. The CDR3 DNA reads TGTGCCAGCAGTTCCGGGACAGGGGGTTATGGCTACACCTTC. Translating gives CASSSGTGGYGYTF.

This clone was counted a few times. The V and J genes are TRBV28 and TRBJ1-1; no firm D call. CDR1 MDHEN and CDR2 SYDVKM come from the germline V gene. The CDR3 consists of 15 residues. V lost 5 bases to trimming and J lost 8 bases, with 21 bases between them. The CDR3 spells CASSPASATLPEAFF. The CDR3 nucleotides read TGTGCCAGCAGTCCCGCCAGTGCGACTCTCCCCGAAGCTTTCTTT.

This clone was seen a handful of times. The rearrangement uses TRBV23-1 and TRBJ2-5, with D possibly TRBD1 on 5 matching bases. TRBV23-1 is an ORF, with its function uncertain. V lost 6 bases, J lost 1 base, and 15 bases lay in between. CDR3 length: 15 residues. The CDR3 region has the DNA TGCGCCAGCAGCGTACGACAGTTTAGCCAAGAGACCCAGTACTTC. Translation: CASSVRQFSQETQYF.

The chain joins TRBV19 to TRBJ2-3; D remains ambiguous. The V and J ends lost 7 bases and 1 base respectively, with 18 bases between them. In germline, CDR1 is LNHDA, CDR2 SQIVND (reference sequence). CDR3 length: 16 residues. The CDR3 region has the DNA TGTGCCAGTACCGGAATAGCCGGAGTGGGCACAGATACGCAGTATTTT. It translates to CASTGIAGVGTDTQYF.

Regarding this clone: Other nucleotide sequences from this sample produce the same CDR3. The rearrangement links TRBV18 to TRBJ1-1; TRBD1 matches 8 bases. Germline V CDR1 and CDR2: KGHSH, LQKENI. V was clipped by 3 bases and J by 3 bases; unmatched bases: 3. The CDR3 runs 14 residues. Here the CDR3 DNA reads TGTGCCAGCTCACCCCAGGGGGCTGACACTGAAGCTTTCTTT. Translated: CASSPQGADTEAFF.

The sample holds a few counts of this clone. The chain employs TRBV5-1 and TRBJ2-1, with D possibly matching TRBD1 (5 bases). Germline-derived CDR1 and CDR2 are SGHRS and YFSETQ. Trimming left V 4 bases short and J 1 base short, with 15 bases between. The length of the CDR3 is 16 residues. CDR3 nucleotide sequence: TGCGCCAGCAGCCCGGGCCCCTACAGGTCCTACAATGAGCAGTTCTTC. Translation gives CASSPGPYRSYNEQFF.

This clone showed up just a few times. The chain carries TRBV7-2 and TRBJ2-7; TRBD2 is a possible D gene (7 bases). The CDR3 loop spans 15 amino acids. V was pared by 7 bases and J by 6 bases, with 22 bases between. CDR1 and CDR2 (germline): SGHTA, FQGNSA. The chain's CDR3 is CASTYMRAGHSEQYF. DNA of the CDR3: TGTGCCAGCACCTATATGCGAGCGGGACATAGCGAGCAGTACTTC. Looking up the rest from reference TRBV7-2 and TRBJ2-7 gives the full variable domain: GAGVSQSPSNKVTEKGKDVELRCDPISGHTALYWYRQSLGQGLEFLIYFQGNSAPDKSGLPSDRFSAERTGGSVSTLTIQRTQQEDSAVYLCASTYMRAGHSEQYFGPGTRLTVT.

This clone was counted a few times. The chain employs TRBV27 and TRBJ2-4; possible D gene TRBD1, 6 bases. Germline V gene sequence: CDR1 MNHEY, CDR2 SMNVEV (reference sequence). This CDR3 spans 14 amino acids. V was pared by 5 bases and J by 7 bases, with 15 bases between. CDR3 DNA: TGTGCCAGCAGTATCCTACAGGGTGCGAACATTCAGTACTTC. It codes for CASSILQGANIQYF.

Concerning this clone itself: One junction end does not reproduce the germline sequence, and a read error may be involved. The gene calls are TRBV30 and TRBJ2-1, with TRBD1 matching over 7 bases. Germline V gene sequence: CDR1 GTSNPN, CDR2 SVGIG (reference sequence). The CDR3 sequence is 14 residues long. The CDR3 region is CTCSGRSGGNEQFF. The CDR3 DNA sequence: TGTACCTGTTCCGGACGGTCAGGGGGCAATGAGCAGTTCTTC. The full variable domain, with the rest looked up from reference TRBV30 and TRBJ2-1, is SQTIHQWPATLVQPVGSPLSLECTVEGTSNPNLYWYRQAAGRGLQLLFYSVGIGQISSEVPQNLSASRPQDRQFILSSKKLLLSDSGFYLCTCSGRSGGNEQFFGPGTRLTVL.

This sequence joins TRBV28 and TRBJ1-4; no clear D gene. CDR1 is MDHEN and CDR2 is SYDVKM in the germline V gene. The CDR3 has 14 amino acids. Trimming took off 2 bases at V and 3 bases at J, with 7 bases between the two ends. CDR3 in amino acids: CASSLGSANEKLFF. DNA for the CDR3: TGTGCCAGCAGTTTAGGTTCAGCTAATGAAAAACTGTTTTTT.

The chain joins TRBV4-3 to TRBJ1-1; D is ambiguous. The CDR3 has 14 residues. The germline V and J ends were trimmed by 4 bases and 6 bases, with 15 bases remaining between them. Germline V gene sequence: CDR1 LGHNA, CDR2 YSLEER. The DNA of the CDR3 is TGCGCCAGCAGCCTCGTCGGCTTGAGCGCTGAAGCTTTCTTT. It yields the protein CASSLVGLSAEAFF.

The chain is built from TRBV18 and TRBJ2-1; D possibly corresponds to TRBD2 (7 bases). The CDR3 contains 14 residues. V dropped 1 base and J dropped 8 bases, with 12 bases sitting between them. Germline V gene lookup returns CDR1 KGHSH and CDR2 LQKENI. The CDR3 nucleotides are TGTGCCAGCTCACCACAAGGGGGGGGCGATGAGCAGTTCTTC. This sequence encodes CASSPQGGGDEQFF.

This rearrangement joins TRBV7-9 to TRBJ1-1; 8 nucleotides match TRBD1. Germline V gives CDR1 SEHNR, CDR2 FQNEAQ (reference sequence). V gave up 0 bases and J gave up 9 bases; unmatched junction bases: 9. This CDR3 is built from 15 residues. In DNA, the CDR3 is TGTGCCAGCAGCTTAGCCGAATCAGGGGGCCTGAAAGCTTTCTTT. Its protein is CASSLAESGGLKAFF.

The chain joins TRBV5-4 to TRBJ1-2; 9 bases map to TRBD1. This CDR3 region has 14 residues. CDR1 is SGHNT and CDR2 is YYREEE in the germline V gene (reference sequence). V dropped 4 bases and J dropped 4; count of bases not matched to a gene: 5. The CDR3 loop is CASSAGTGSYGYTF. The CDR3 nucleotides are TGTGCCAGCAGCGCCGGGACAGGGAGCTATGGCTACACCTTC.

This clone has more than one count but fewer than ten. The chain couples TRBV7-9 to TRBJ2-4; 8 bases line up with TRBD1. CDR1 and CDR2 from the germline V gene are SEHNR and FQNEAQ (reference sequence). The CDR3 covers 16 residues. After removal of 1 base from V and 0 bases from J, the junction contained 2 bases not matched to a gene. CDR3 amino acids: CASSLGGQGAKNIQYF. The CDR3 bases are TGTGCCAGCAGCTTAGGCGGACAGGGAGCCAAAAACATTCAGTACTTC.

This clone turned up a few times. The chain has TRBV29-1 and TRBJ2-1, with 7 bases aligning to TRBD1. The CDR3 contains 14 residues. CDR1 and CDR2 (germline): SQVTM, ANQGSEA. The V segment lost 6 bases and the J segment 8 bases; nucleotides outside the gene matches: 13. This CDR3 is CSVKRGPGADEQFF. For the CDR3, the DNA is TGCAGCGTCAAAAGGGGGCCAGGGGCGGATGAGCAGTTCTTC.

The chain combines TRBV28 with TRBJ2-7; 10 nucleotides align to TRBD2. Germline loops: CDR1 MDHEN, CDR2 SYDVKM. Trimming at V came to 4 bases and at J to 1 base, leaving 1 base not matched to a gene. The CDR3 totals 14 residues. CDR3: CASSYSGRSYEQYF. For the CDR3, the DNA is TGTGCCAGCAGTTATAGCGGGAGGTCCTACGAGCAGTACTTC. Supplemented by reference TRBV28 and TRBJ2-7, the full variable domain reads DVKVTQSSRYLVKRTGEKVFLECVQDMDHENMFWYRQDPGLGLRLIYFSYDVKMKEKGDIPEGYSVSREKKERFSLILESASTNQTSMYLCASSYSGRSYEQYFGPGTRLTVT.

The chain combines TRBV18 with TRBJ1-6, with unresolved D. This CDR3 comprises 15 residues. CDR1 and CDR2 (germline): KGHSH, LQKENI. The V gene lost 1 base and the J gene lost 10 bases, with 14 bases spanning the gap. The CDR3 nucleotides read TGTGCCAGCTCACCACGGGCGGGAGGCGACTCACCCCTCCACTTT. This codes for CASSPRAGGDSPLHF.

The J gene is TRBJ2-3, the V gene TRBV18; 7 bases align to TRBD2. Losses at the gene ends were 6 bases for V and 3 bases for J; bases not matched to a gene: 9. This CDR3 is 15 amino acids long. In germline, CDR1 is KGHSH, CDR2 LQKENI. CDR3 sequence reads: CASSTMGGVTDTQYF. The CDR3 region has the DNA TGTGCCAGCTCGACGATGGGAGGGGTGACAGATACGCAGTATTTT.

This clone has a handful of counts. This chain joins TRBV4-3 and TRBJ1-2; 8 bases are a match to TRBD1. CDR3 length equals 13 residues. V trimming: 4 bases; J trimming: 4 bases; junction bases outside the gene matches: 2. The germline CDR1 and CDR2 sequences are LGHNA and YSLEER. CDR3 region: CASSLGQGYGYTF. CDR3 DNA: TGCGCCAGCAGCCTCGGACAGGGCTATGGCTACACCTTC.

The chain uses TRBV19 and TRBJ2-6, with D hard to call. This CDR3 has 14 amino acids. V dropped 9 bases and J dropped 4 bases, with 13 bases sitting between them. Germline V CDR1 and CDR2: LNHDA, SQIVND (reference sequence). CDR3 loop: CASRGSAGANVLTF. CDR3 sequence (DNA): TGTGCCAGCCGTGGGTCAGCGGGGGCCAACGTCCTGACTTTC.

This chain joins TRBV27 and TRBJ1-2; D might be TRBD1 (5 bases). The CDR3 is made up of 13 amino acids. Trimming took 4 bases from V and 7 from J, leaving 13 bases between them. CDR1 and CDR2 from the germline V gene are MNHEY and SMNVEV (reference sequence). The DNA of the CDR3 is TGTGCCAGCAGTTCCGTAATGGGGGGTGGCTACACCTTC. Its protein product is CASSSVMGGGYTF.

This clone was seen more than once but under ten times. The genes are TRBV5-4 and TRBJ2-3, with TRBD2 matching over 9 bases. CDR1 is SGHNT, CDR2 YYREEE, per germline (reference sequence). V trimming: 1 base; J trimming: 0 bases; junction bases outside the gene matches: 3. The CDR3 has 16 residues. CDR3 sequence: CASSLRLAVSTDTQYF. The CDR3 DNA reads as TGTGCCAGCAGCTTGAGACTAGCGGTTAGCACAGATACGCAGTATTTT.

This clone was seen a few times. V is TRBV4-3 and J is TRBJ2-1; D gene uncertain. CDR3 length: 13 amino acids. CDR1 and CDR2 from the germline V gene are LGHNA and YSLEER. V shed 0 bases and J shed 12 bases, with 12 bases lying between them. The CDR3: CASSQEPIKAQFF. CDR3 sequence (DNA): TGCGCCAGCAGCCAAGAACCGATCAAAGCGCAGTTCTTC.

CDR3 coding DNA: TGTGCCAGCAGTCGTCGACAGGGGAATCAGCCCCAGCATTTT. Translated, it gives CASSRRQGNQPQHF. The chain is built from TRBV6-6 and TRBJ1-5; TRBD1 aligns across 8 bases. The J segment lost 4 bases and the V segment lost 5 bases, leaving 4 bases of the junction unmatched. Germline CDR1 is MNHNY and CDR2 is SVGAGI (reference sequence). The CDR3 loop spans 14 amino acids.

This clone has a handful of counts. The chain joins TRBV9 to TRBJ2-7, with 9 bases lining up with TRBD2. V trimming: 0 bases; J trimming: 7 bases; junction bases outside the gene matches: 8. Looked up from germline, CDR1 is SGDLS and CDR2 is YYNGEE. This CDR3 spans 15 amino acids. In DNA form, the CDR3 reads TGTGCCAGCAGCGTAGAATTAGCGGGAGTGGGGGAGCAGTACTTC. It translates to CASSVELAGVGEQYF. Drawing the rest from reference TRBV9 and TRBJ2-7, the complete variable domain is DSGVTQTPKHLITATGQRVTLRCSPRSGDLSVYWYQQSLDQGLQFLIQYYNGEERAKGNILERFSAQQFPDLHSELNLSSLELGDSALYFCASSVELAGVGEQYFGPGTRLTVT.

V gene TRBV2 combines with J gene TRBJ2-1; possible D gene TRBD1, 5 bases. Per the germline V gene, CDR1 is SNHLY and CDR2 is FYNNEI. This CDR3 contains 13 residues. V lost 10 bases, J lost 1 base, and 11 bases lay in between. CDR3 sequence: CATAGSSYNEQFF. DNA for the CDR3: TGTGCCACCGCAGGGTCGTCCTACAATGAGCAGTTCTTC.

Only a few counts were recorded for this clone. The chain has TRBV6-6 and TRBJ2-7; D might be TRBD1 (6 bases). CDR3 length: 14 residues. Trimming stripped 8 bases from V and 1 base from J, with 15 bases between. The germline V gene encodes CDR1 MNHNY and CDR2 SVGAGI (reference sequence). As DNA, the CDR3 is TGTGCCAGCCGACAGGCAAACCCGTCCTACGAGCAGTACTTC. Amino acids: CASRQANPSYEQYF.